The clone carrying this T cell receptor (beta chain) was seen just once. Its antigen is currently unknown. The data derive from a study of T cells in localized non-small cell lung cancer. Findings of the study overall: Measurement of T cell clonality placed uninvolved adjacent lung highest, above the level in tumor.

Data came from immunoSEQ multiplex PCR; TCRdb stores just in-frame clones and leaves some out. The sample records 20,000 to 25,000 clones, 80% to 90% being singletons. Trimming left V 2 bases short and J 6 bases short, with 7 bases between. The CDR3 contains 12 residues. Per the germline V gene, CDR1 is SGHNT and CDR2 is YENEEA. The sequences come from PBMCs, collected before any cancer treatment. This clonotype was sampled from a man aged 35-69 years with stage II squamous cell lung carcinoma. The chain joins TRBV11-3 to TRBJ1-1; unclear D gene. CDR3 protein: CASSLSGSEAFF. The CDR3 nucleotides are TGTGCCAGCAGCTTATCTGGGTCTGAAGCTTTCTTT.